This passage covers 5 T cell receptor beta chains from one sample sequenced in a study of CD8 T cells in ankylosing spondylitis. TCRdb passed the 5' RACE reads through MiXCR, listing each CDR3 protein once. The sample has 250,000 to 300,000 distinct CDR3 sequences; 20% are singletons. Sequenced input: blood, either unsorted or a sorted T cell fraction (not recorded which). These receptors were collected from a male donor with ankylosing spondylitis or in good health (not recorded which).

This sequence joins TRBV20-1 and TRBJ2-1; TRBD1 agrees at 11 bases. CDR3 length equals 12 residues. Germline CDR1 DFQATT, CDR2 SNEGSKA (reference sequence). Losses at the gene ends were 8 bases for V and 8 bases for J; bases not matched to a gene: 5. The DNA of the CDR3 is TGCAGTACGGACAGGGGGCGGGATGAGCAGTTCTTC. This sequence encodes CSTDRGRDEQFF.

This clonotype appeared a few times. The J gene is TRBJ1-5, the V gene TRBV4-2; 12 nucleotides line up with TRBD1. In germline, CDR1 is LGHNA, CDR2 YNFKEQ. The CDR3 runs 17 residues. The V segment lost 0 bases and the J segment 6 bases; nucleotides outside the gene matches: 6. The CDR3 sequence: CASSQDPGQGASQPQHF. The CDR3 DNA follows: TGTGCCAGCAGCCAAGATCCGGGACAGGGGGCAAGTCAGCCCCAGCATTTT.

This clonotype was counted a few times. This chain joins TRBV6-1 and TRBJ2-1, with 7 positions matching TRBD2. The CDR3 sequence is 16 residues long. V trimming: 5 bases; J trimming: 3 bases; junction bases outside the gene matches: 10. CDR1 and CDR2 (germline): MNHNS, SASEGT. CDR3 amino acids: CASSPHLAENYNEQFF. CDR3 coding DNA: TGTGCCAGCAGTCCCCACCTAGCGGAGAACTACAATGAGCAGTTCTTC.

The chain recombines TRBV4-1 with TRBJ1-1, with unresolved D. Trimming left V 5 bases short and J 1 base short, with 11 bases between. There are 14 residues in the CDR3. Germline assignment: CDR1 MGHRA and CDR2 YSYEKL. The CDR3 loop is CASSSHKQNTEAFF. Here the CDR3 DNA reads TGCGCCAGCAGCTCCCACAAGCAGAACACTGAAGCTTTCTTT.

The chain carries TRBV15 and TRBJ2-7, with D tentatively TRBD1 (5 bases). CDR1 and CDR2 from the germline V gene are LNHNV and YYDKDF (reference sequence). CDR3 length: 13 amino acids. Trimming took 4 bases from V and 6 from J, leaving 13 bases between them. In DNA form, the CDR3 reads TGTGCCACCAGCAAAGGGGTAGGTGGCGAGCAGTACGTC. This codes for CATSKGVGGEQYV.